These 13 T cell receptor beta chains were sequenced from one sample in a study of T cell repertoires in ileal Crohn's disease. Assay used: immunoSEQ multiplex PCR; TCRdb lists only in-frame clones, some missing. The table has about 17,000 clones, about 78% seen once. Time point noted: inflamed ileum from the surgical specimen. Material: ileal tissue. These receptors were obtained from an adult with Crohn's disease.

The rearrangement links TRBV19 to TRBJ2-5; no reliable D call. CDR1 is LNHDA and CDR2 is SQIVND in the germline V gene (reference sequence). V was cut by 3 bases and J by 5 bases, with 13 bases left in between. This CDR3 is 14 amino acids long. CDR3 bases: TGTGCCAGTAGTATCGTTGCCCTTGGGGAGACCCAGTACTTC. Its protein product is CASSIVALGETQYF.

This sequence joins TRBV6-5 and TRBJ2-6; 8 nucleotides match TRBD1. Germline CDR1 is MNHEY and CDR2 is SVGAGI. Losses at the gene ends were 8 bases for V and 3 bases for J; bases not matched to a gene: 0. The CDR3 is 13 residues long. The CDR3 nucleotides are TGTGCCAGCGGACAGGGTGGGGCCAACGTCCTGACTTTC. Protein sequence: CASGQGGANVLTF.

The J gene is TRBJ2-5, the V gene TRBV9; 13 bases map to TRBD2. CDR1 SGDLS and CDR2 YYNGEE come from the germline V gene. V shed 4 bases and J 5 bases; nucleotides not matched to a gene: 14. The CDR3 extends over 18 amino acids. The CDR3 coding sequence is TGTGCCAGCAGCCTCCGGACTAGCGGGGGCCCCAAGACGGAGACCCAGTACTTC. Its protein is CASSLRTSGGPKTETQYF.

This rearrangement joins TRBV4-2 to TRBJ2-3; 10 positions agree with TRBD2. The CDR3 extends over 16 amino acids. V was clipped by 2 bases and J by 2 bases; unmatched bases: 4. The V gene's germline CDR1 is LGHNA and CDR2 YNFKEQ. The CDR3 spells CASSQQAGGLTDTQYF. The CDR3 region has the DNA TGTGCCAGCAGCCAACAAGCGGGAGGGCTCACAGATACGCAGTATTTT.

The V and J genes are TRBV7-9 and TRBJ1-2; D uncertain. The germline gives CDR1 SEHNR, CDR2 FQNEAQ (reference sequence). The CDR3 extends over 12 amino acids. The germline V and J ends were trimmed by 3 bases and 8 bases, with 10 bases remaining between them. In nucleotides, the CDR3 is TGTGCCAGCAGCTTCACTACTGGCGGCTACACCTTC. Translation gives CASSFTTGGYTF.

The rearrangement joins TRBV14 to TRBJ2-7; D is unclear. Trimming shortened V by 1 base and J by 2 bases, and 9 bases separated the two germline ends. This CDR3 is built from 14 residues. Looked up from germline, CDR1 is SGHDN and CDR2 is FVKESK. The CDR3, as DNA: TGTGCCAGCAGCCAAGTTGGGGAAACCTACGAGCAGTACTTC. It specifies CASSQVGETYEQYF.

The V gene is TRBV18, the J gene TRBJ1-2; D possibly corresponds to TRBD1 (6 bases). Germline loops: CDR1 KGHSH, CDR2 LQKENI. Deletions cut 3 bases from V and 2 bases from J, with 16 bases between. This CDR3 spans 16 amino acids. CDR3 bases: TGTGCCAGCTCACCGAACGGGCCGGGGGGCAACTATGGCTACACCTTC. This gives the protein CASSPNGPGGNYGYTF. Variable domain in full (rest from reference TRBV18 and TRBJ1-2): NAGVMQNPRHLVRRRGQEARLRCSPMKGHSHVYWYRQLPEEGLKFMVYLQKENIIDESGMPKERFSAEFPKEGPSILRIQQVVRGDSAAYFCASSPNGPGGNYGYTFGSGTRLTVV.

With regard to this clone: At one end the junction does not follow the germline gene, possibly because of a read error. The V gene is TRBV7-7, the J gene TRBJ2-2; a weak D match, TRBD2 (5 bases). The CDR3 contains 13 residues. Germline V gene data show CDR1 as SSHAT and CDR2 as FNYEAQ (reference sequence). The CDR3: CASSLAPAGELFF. CDR3 nucleotides: TGTGCTAGCAGCTTAGCGCCTGCCGGGGAGCTGTTTTTT.

The chain combines TRBV19 with TRBJ1-2; possible D gene TRBD1, 5 bases. The germline V gene has CDR1 LNHDA and CDR2 SQIVND (reference sequence). The V end lost 4 bases, the J end lost 7 bases, and 16 bases lay between the germline ends. This CDR3 has 14 amino acids. Here the CDR3 DNA reads TGTGCCAGTAGTACGAACGGGGCGGAGGGTGGCTACACCTTC. Translated: CASSTNGAEGGYTF.

The CDR3 is CASSNSYEQYF. CDR3 nucleotides: TGTGCCAGCAGCAACTCCTACGAGCAGTACTTC. This sequence joins TRBV7-2 and TRBJ2-7, with D unclear. This CDR3 has 11 residues. Trimming removed 5 bases at V and 0 bases at J, with 2 bases between. The germline V gene encodes CDR1 SGHTA and CDR2 FQGNSA.

This clone was found once. The V and J genes are TRBV19 and TRBJ2-5, with unresolved D. The CDR3 loop spans 14 amino acids. Germline V gives CDR1 LNHDA, CDR2 SQIVND (reference sequence). The ends were cut back, 1 base at V and 7 bases at J, with 13 bases in the middle. The CDR3 bases are TGTGCCAGTAGTATAGGCGGAGCGTCGGGGACCCAGTACTTC. Translating it yields CASSIGGASGTQYF.

The J gene is TRBJ2-3, the V gene TRBV29-1; 7 bases match TRBD2. Germline CDR1 reads SQVTM; CDR2 reads ANQGSEA. The CDR3 has 16 residues. Germline trimming cut 0 bases from V and 3 bases from J; bases unmatched to any gene: 9. The CDR3 loop reads CSVEDRLTSMTDTQYF. In DNA form, the CDR3 reads TGCAGCGTTGAAGATCGACTGACTAGCATGACAGATACGCAGTATTTT.

The rearrangement uses TRBV4-1 and TRBJ1-2, with D unclear. This CDR3 comprises 15 residues. With 1 base removed from V and 4 bases from J, the gap between germline ends came to 13 bases. Germline V gene sequence: CDR1 MGHRA, CDR2 YSYEKL. The CDR3 bases are TGCGCCAGCAGCCAAGTCCTGGGAGTAGGCTATGGCTACACCTTC. Its protein product is CASSQVLGVGYGYTF.